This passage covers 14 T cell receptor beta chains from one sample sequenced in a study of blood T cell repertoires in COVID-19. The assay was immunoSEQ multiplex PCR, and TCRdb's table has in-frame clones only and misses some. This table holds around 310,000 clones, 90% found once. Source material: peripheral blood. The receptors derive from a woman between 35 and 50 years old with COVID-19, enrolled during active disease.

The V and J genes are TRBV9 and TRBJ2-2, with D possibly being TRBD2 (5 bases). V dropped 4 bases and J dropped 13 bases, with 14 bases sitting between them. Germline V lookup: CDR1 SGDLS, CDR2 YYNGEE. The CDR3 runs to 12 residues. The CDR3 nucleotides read TGTGCCAGCAGCAGTCTGTCGGGGAGGCTGTTTTTT. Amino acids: CASSSLSGRLFF.

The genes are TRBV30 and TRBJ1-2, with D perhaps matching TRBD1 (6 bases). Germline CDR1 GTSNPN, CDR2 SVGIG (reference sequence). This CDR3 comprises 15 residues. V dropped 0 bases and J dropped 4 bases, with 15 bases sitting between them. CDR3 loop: CAWSVLRGARYGYTF. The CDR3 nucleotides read TGTGCCTGGAGTGTATTACGGGGGGCGCGCTATGGCTACACCTTC.

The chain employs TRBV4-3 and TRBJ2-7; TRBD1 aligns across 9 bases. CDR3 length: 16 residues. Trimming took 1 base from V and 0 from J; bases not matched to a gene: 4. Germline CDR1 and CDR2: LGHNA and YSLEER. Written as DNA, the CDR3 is TGCGCCAGCAGCCAAGCCCGGGACAGGGACTCCTACGAGCAGTACTTC. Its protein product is CASSQARDRDSYEQYF.

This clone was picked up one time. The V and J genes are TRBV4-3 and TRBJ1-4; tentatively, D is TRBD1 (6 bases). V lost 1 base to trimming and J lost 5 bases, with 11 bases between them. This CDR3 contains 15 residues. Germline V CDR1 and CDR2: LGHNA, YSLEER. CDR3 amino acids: CASSQGQQGNEKLFF. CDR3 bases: TGCGCCAGCAGCCAAGGTCAACAGGGCAATGAAAAACTGTTTTTT.

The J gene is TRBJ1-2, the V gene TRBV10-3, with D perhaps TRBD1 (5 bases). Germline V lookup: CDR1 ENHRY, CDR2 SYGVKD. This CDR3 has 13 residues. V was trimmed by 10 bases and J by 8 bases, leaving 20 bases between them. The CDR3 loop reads CATDSDSLGGYTF. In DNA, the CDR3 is TGTGCCACCGACTCAGACAGTTTGGGCGGCTACACCTTC.

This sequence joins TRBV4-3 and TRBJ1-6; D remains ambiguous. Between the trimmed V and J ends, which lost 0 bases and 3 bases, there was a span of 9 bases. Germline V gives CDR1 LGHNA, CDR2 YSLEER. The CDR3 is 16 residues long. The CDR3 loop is CASSQETTIYNSPLHF. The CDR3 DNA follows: TGCGCCAGCAGCCAAGAGACGACTATCTATAATTCACCCCTCCACTTT.

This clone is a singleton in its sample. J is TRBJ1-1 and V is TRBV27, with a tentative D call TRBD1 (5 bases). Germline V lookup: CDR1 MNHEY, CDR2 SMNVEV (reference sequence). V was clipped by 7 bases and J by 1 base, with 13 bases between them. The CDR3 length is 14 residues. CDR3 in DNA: TGTGCCAGCACCATAAGGGGAGGGAACACTGAAGCTTTCTTT. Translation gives CASTIRGGNTEAFF.

In nucleotides, the CDR3 is TGCGCCAGCAGCCTGACCAGGCTGACAGAAATCTATGGCTACACCTTC. Translation gives CASSLTRLTEIYGYTF. The chain is built from TRBV4-1 and TRBJ1-2; perhaps TRBD1 as D (5 bases). Germline lookup yields CDR1 MGHRA and CDR2 YSYEKL. With 4 bases removed from V and 4 bases from J, the gap between germline ends came to 19 bases. CDR3 length: 16 residues.

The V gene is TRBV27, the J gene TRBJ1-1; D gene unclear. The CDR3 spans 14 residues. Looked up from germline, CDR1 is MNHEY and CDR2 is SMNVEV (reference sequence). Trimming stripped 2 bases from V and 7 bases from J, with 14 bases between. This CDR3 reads CASSLRGWVGEAFF. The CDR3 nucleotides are TGTGCCAGCAGTTTAAGAGGCTGGGTGGGTGAAGCTTTCTTT.

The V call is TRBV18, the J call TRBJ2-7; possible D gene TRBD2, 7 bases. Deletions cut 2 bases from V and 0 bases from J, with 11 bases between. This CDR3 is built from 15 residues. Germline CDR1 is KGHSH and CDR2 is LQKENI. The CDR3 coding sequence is TGTGCCAGCTCACCAGAGGGGGGGATCTCCTACGAGCAGTACTTC. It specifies CASSPEGGISYEQYF.

CDR3: CASSQGRRWDTEAFF. In DNA form, the CDR3 reads TGCGCCAGCAGCCAAGGGAGGAGATGGGACACTGAAGCTTTCTTT. The rearrangement uses TRBV4-3 and TRBJ1-1; D gene unclear. This CDR3 is built from 15 residues. The V gene lost 1 base and the J gene lost 3 bases, with 12 bases spanning the gap. Per the germline V gene, CDR1 is LGHNA and CDR2 is YSLEER.

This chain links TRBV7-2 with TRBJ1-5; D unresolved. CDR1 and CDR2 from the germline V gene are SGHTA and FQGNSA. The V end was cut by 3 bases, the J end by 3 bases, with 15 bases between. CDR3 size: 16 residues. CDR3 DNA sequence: TGTGCCAGCAGCTTGGGCACAGAAAGAGTCAATCAGCCCCAGCATTTT. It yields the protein CASSLGTERVNQPQHF.

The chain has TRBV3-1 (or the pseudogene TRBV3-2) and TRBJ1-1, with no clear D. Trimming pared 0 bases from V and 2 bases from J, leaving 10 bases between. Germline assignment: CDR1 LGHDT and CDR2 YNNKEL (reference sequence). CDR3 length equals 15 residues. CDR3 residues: CASSQDLSENTEAFF. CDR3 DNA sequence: TGTGCCAGCAGCCAAGATCTGTCAGAAAACACTGAAGCTTTCTTT.

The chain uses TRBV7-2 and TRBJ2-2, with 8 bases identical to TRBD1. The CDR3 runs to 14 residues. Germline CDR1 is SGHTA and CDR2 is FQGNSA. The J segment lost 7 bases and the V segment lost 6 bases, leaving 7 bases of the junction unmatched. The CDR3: CASRIDRGRGELFF. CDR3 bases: TGTGCCAGCAGAATCGACAGGGGCCGCGGGGAGCTGTTTTTT.